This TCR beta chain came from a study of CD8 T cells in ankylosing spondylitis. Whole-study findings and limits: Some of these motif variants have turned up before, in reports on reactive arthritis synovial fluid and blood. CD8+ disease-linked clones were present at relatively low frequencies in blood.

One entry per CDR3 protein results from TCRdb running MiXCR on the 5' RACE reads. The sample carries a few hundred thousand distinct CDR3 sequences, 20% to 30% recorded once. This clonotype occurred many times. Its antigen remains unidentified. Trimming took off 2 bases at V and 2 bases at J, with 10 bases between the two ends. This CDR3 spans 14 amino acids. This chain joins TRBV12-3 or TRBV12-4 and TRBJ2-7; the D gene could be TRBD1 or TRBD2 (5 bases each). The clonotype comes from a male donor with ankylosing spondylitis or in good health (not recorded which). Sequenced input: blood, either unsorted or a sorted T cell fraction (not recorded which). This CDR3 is CASSLLGDTYEQYF. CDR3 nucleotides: TGTGCCAGCAGTTTATTGGGGGATACCTACGAGCAGTACTTC.